This section outlines one TCR beta chain sequence together with its context. Its specificity is not known. The data belong to a study of cytomegalovirus exposure and HLA in healthy donors. The trim removed 5 bases at V and 4 bases at J, leaving 6 bases unmatched. The CDR3 length is 15 residues. Germline V gene lookup returns CDR1 SEHNR and CDR2 FQNEAQ (reference sequence). Study results and caveats: A list of 150 or so TCR beta chains associated with cytomegalovirus was given.

This table comes from immunoSEQ multiplex PCR, and its TCRdb copy is limited to in-frame clones, with some not included. In the table there are tens of thousands of clones, approximately 91% of which are singletons. The chain links TRBV7-9 to TRBJ1-4; 8 bases line up with TRBD1. The TCR was taken from a man younger than 45 in good health and CMV-seronegative. The sequencing input was PBMCs. CDR3 sequence: CASSPGQGDNEKLFF. CDR3 DNA sequence: TGTGCCAGCAGCCCCGGACAGGGAGATAATGAAAAACTGTTTTTT.